Given below is one TCR beta chain in context. With random hexamers, roughly 0.45 to 1 ug RNA was reverse transcribed. Coverage of TCR beta CDR3 amplification by immunoSEQ multiplex PCR extended to 54 Vbeta and 13 Jbeta. MiXCR, run by TCRdb on the immunoSEQ multiplex PCR reads, gives a single entry per CDR3 protein. The sample lists roughly 200,000 distinct CDR3 sequences, 80% to 95% occurring once. V gave up 3 bases and J gave up 5 bases, with 17 bases separating them. This CDR3 is 15 amino acids long. Germline V gene sequence: CDR1 GTSNPN, CDR2 SVGIG (reference sequence). Sequencing of TCR beta covered CD8+ and CD4+ T cells obtained from blood. The entry originates in a study of CD8 T cells in Susac syndrome.

The sequenced sample consisted of CD4+ T cells from PBMCs. This sequence joins TRBV30 and TRBJ2-1; D is undetermined. The receptor was isolated from a human donor in good health. The CDR3, as DNA: TGTGCCTGGAGACCCCCAAGATCATGGGACAATGAGCAGTTCTTC. It is translated as CAWRPPRSWDNEQFF.